The following is a T cell receptor beta chain sequence with its context. Its cognate antigen is unknown. This record belongs to a study of CD8+ T cells in alopecia areata. Study-level findings and limits: Researchers report lesional scalp, most notably alopecia totalis/universalis, outstripped normal scalp in clonality.

CD4+ and CD8+ T cells were sorted from PBMCs stained for CD3, CD4 and CD8. Extraction and reverse transcription of RNA yielded cDNA as the sequencing template. Sequencing was performed with immunoSEQ multiplex PCR; in TCRdb, only in-frame clones are kept and a portion is missing. The sample holds about 140,000 clones, around 55% seen once. The CDR3 sequence is 13 residues long. V was clipped by 2 bases and J by 5 bases, with 9 bases between them. In germline, CDR1 is MGHRA, CDR2 YSYEKL. The receptor's source is a human donor in good health. V usage is TRBV4-1 and J usage is TRBJ2-5; D is undetermined. The sample consisted of CD4+ T cells sorted from blood. DNA of the CDR3: TGCGCCAGCAGCCAACTACCTTTGGAGACCCAGTACTTC. Protein: CASSQLPLETQYF.